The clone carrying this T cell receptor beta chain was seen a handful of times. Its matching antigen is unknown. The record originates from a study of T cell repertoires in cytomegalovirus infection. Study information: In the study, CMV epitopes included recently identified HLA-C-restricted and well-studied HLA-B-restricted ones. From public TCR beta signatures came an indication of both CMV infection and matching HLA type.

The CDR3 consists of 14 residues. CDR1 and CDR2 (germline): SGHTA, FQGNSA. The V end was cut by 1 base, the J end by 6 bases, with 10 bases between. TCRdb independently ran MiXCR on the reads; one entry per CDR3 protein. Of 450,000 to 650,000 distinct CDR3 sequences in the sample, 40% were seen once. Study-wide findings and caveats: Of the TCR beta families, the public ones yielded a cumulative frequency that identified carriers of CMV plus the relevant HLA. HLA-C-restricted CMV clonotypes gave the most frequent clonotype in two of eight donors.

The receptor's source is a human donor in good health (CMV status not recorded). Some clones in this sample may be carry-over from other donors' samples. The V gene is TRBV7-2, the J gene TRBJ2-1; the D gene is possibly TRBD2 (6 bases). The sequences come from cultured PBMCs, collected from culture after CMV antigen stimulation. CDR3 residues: CASSLGLAFNEQFF. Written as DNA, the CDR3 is TGTGCCAGCAGCTTAGGTCTAGCGTTCAATGAGCAGTTCTTC.